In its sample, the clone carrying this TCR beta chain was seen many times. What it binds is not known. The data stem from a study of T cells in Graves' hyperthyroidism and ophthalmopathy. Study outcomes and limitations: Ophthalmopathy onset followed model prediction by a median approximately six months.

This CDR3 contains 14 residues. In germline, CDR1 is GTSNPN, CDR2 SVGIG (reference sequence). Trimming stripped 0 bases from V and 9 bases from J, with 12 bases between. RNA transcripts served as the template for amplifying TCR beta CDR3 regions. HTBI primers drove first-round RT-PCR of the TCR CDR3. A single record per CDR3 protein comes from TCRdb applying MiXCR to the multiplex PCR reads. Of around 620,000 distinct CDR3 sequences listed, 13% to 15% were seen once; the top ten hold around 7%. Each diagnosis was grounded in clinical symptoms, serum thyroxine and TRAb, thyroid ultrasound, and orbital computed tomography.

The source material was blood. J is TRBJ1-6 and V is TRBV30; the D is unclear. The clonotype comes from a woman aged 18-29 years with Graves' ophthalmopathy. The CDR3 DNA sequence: TGTGCCTGGAGTGTACCGGGTTATGGTTCACCCCTCCACTTT. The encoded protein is CAWSVPGYGSPLHF. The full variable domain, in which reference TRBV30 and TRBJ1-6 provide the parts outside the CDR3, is SQTIHQWPATLVQPVGSPLSLECTVEGTSNPNLYWYRQAAGRGLQLLFYSVGIGQISSEVPQNLSASRPQDRQFILSSKKLLLSDSGFYLCAWSVPGYGSPLHFGNGTRLTVT.